The rows below give T cell receptor beta chains drawn from one sample of a study of T cells in Graves' hyperthyroidism and ophthalmopathy. TCRdb independently ran MiXCR on the multiplex PCR reads; one entry per CDR3 protein. This sample has 800,000 or so distinct CDR3 sequences; around 39% occur once, and the top ten carry roughly 8.3%. What was sequenced was blood. The source is a man aged 18 to 29 with Graves' hyperthyroidism. The CDR3 runs from the conserved cysteine through the conserved F or W. The D gene is left open where the match is weak. Only part of the rows carry a size: once, few, many, or a class if the clone is expanded.

clone_size: -
v_call: TRBV6-1
d_call: -
j_call: TRBJ1-6
cdr3_aa: CASTRQRGRGNSPLHF
cdr3_nt: TGTGCCAGCACCCGACAAAGGGGACGGGGAAATTCACCCCTCCACTTT

clone_size: -
v_call: TRBV25-1
d_call: TRBD2
j_call: TRBJ2-7
cdr3_aa: CATAPPSGVYEQYF
cdr3_nt: TGTGCCACCGCCCCCCCTAGCGGGGTTTACGAGCAGTACTTC

clone_size: -
v_call: TRBV4-3
d_call: TRBD1
j_call: TRBJ1-2
cdr3_aa: CASSQGQGGSDYTF
cdr3_nt: TGCGCCAGCAGCCAGGGACAGGGGGGTAGTGACTACACCTTC

clone_size: -
v_call: TRBV29-1
d_call: -
j_call: TRBJ2-5
cdr3_aa: CSVETDTTYETQYF
cdr3_nt: TGCAGCGTTGAGACGGATACAACCTACGAGACCCAGTACTTC

clone_size: -
v_call: TRBV6-5
d_call: TRBD1
j_call: TRBJ1-4
cdr3_aa: CASSSWTGGAGFKEKLFF
cdr3_nt: TGTGCCAGCAGTTCCTGGACAGGGGGCGCGGGCTTTAAAGAAAAACTGTTTTTT

clone_size: many
v_call: TRBV6-5
d_call: -
j_call: TRBJ1-1
cdr3_aa: CASSTGGSDTEAFF
cdr3_nt: TGTGCCAGCAGTACCGGGGGGTCGGACACTGAAGCTTTCTTT

clone_size: many
v_call: TRBV7-9
d_call: -
j_call: TRBJ2-7
cdr3_aa: CASSLWRGGMNYEQYF
cdr3_nt: TGTGCCAGCAGCTTATGGCGTGGGGGCATGAACTACGAGCAGTACTTC

clone_size: few
v_call: TRBV2
d_call: -
j_call: TRBJ1-2
cdr3_aa: CASSPTPPSGGLDYGYTF
cdr3_nt: TGTGCCAGCAGTCCCACCCCACCTTCGGGAGGATTGGACTATGGCTACACCTTC

clone_size: -
v_call: TRBV19
d_call: TRBD1
j_call: TRBJ1-5
cdr3_aa: CASSTRGPYQPQHF
cdr3_nt: TGTGCCAGTAGTACCAGGGGGCCCTATCAGCCCCAGCATTTT

clone_size: many
v_call: TRBV20-1
d_call: -
j_call: TRBJ1-5
cdr3_aa: CSAHAGEASNQPQHF
cdr3_nt: TGCAGTGCCCATGCAGGGGAGGCGAGCAATCAGCCCCAGCATTTT

clone_size: -
v_call: TRBV5-1
d_call: TRBD2
j_call: TRBJ2-7
cdr3_aa: CATSLAGGHEQYF
cdr3_nt: TGTGCCACCTCACTAGCGGGGGGCCACGAGCAGTACTTC

clone_size: -
v_call: TRBV24-1
d_call: TRBD1
j_call: TRBJ1-6
cdr3_aa: CASSDFGLTGGDSPLHF
cdr3_nt: TGTGCCAGCAGTGATTTCGGTCTGACAGGGGGCGATTCACCCCTCCACTTT

clone_size: -
v_call: TRBV13
d_call: TRBD2
j_call: TRBJ2-5
cdr3_aa: CASSPAGEPTGTQYF
cdr3_nt: TGTGCCAGCAGCCCGGCGGGGGAACCGACCGGGACCCAGTACTTC

clone_size: -
v_call: TRBV14
d_call: -
j_call: TRBJ2-7
cdr3_aa: CASSQSAYEQYF
cdr3_nt: TGTGCCAGCAGCCAATCCGCCTACGAGCAGTACTTC